This T cell receptor beta chain was obtained from a study of cytomegalovirus exposure and HLA in healthy donors (dated by TCRdb to about 2017). General notes on the study: An earlier analysis of approximately 550 of the donors reported 250 to 300 Gb of sequence data and 100 million to 140 million unique TCR beta sequences from about 180 million T cells. Around 300 gigabases of sequencing data and 70 million to 85 million unique TCR sequences were included in an early release covering over 600 HLA-typed donors. Among the approximately 430 genotyped donors, about 83% belonged to the genetic ancestry cluster associated with self-reported Caucasian donors. The aim of the study was to test whether cataloging public T cell receptors could identify signatures of past pathogen exposure. The study profiled the T cell repertoires of 500 to 800 subjects by immunosequencing and related them to cytomegalovirus serostatus. Along with the approximately 620-subject first cohort, a separate validation cohort of over a hundred different subjects was used. The study combined high-throughput TCR immunosequencing, statistical association of individual TCRs with disease status, and machine learning to predict cytomegalovirus infection status. In a later analysis, previously published TCR beta repertoires from 666 donors were re-analyzed and high-resolution HLA genotyping was added so that TCR occurrence patterns could be studied. In the later analysis, no new phenotypic data were used to find candidate immune exposures; instead, reliance was placed on TCR beta sequences and their occurrence across donors. An earlier analysis of approximately 640 of the donors applied high-throughput TCR beta sequencing to assess whether each TCR beta V gene segment acted as functional or pseudogenic. Alongside the repertoire data, information on donor age, sex, ethnicity and CMV serostatus was compiled. In a later genetic analysis, genome-wide SNP genotypes for about 55% of the 666 donors were used, and that subset was treated as a discovery cohort. Every repertoire in the discovery cohort had been generated on one and the same sequencing platform. Both class I and class II loci were covered by HLA typing, at four-digit resolution. The number of typed donors differed by locus: about 620-630 for A, B, C, DRB1 and DQB1; approximately 540 for DQA1; 606 for DPA1; and about 470 for DPB1. Because of strong linkage in the cohort, roughly five DR-DQ haplotypes were treated as single units for association and clustering. Among 398 genotyped donors of the cohort, an average of about 240,000 unique TCR beta nucleotide sequences was sequenced per donor, of which 15% to 20% were non-productive. Here is what the overall study found, with its caveats: Most TCR sequences were observed very rarely across donors, whereas some public TCRs were present in many individuals. In this cohort, only TCR beta chains were sequenced, and detectable features were limited by the absence of alpha or paired-chain data. HLA typing was unavailable for some donors at each locus, so association tests used only the typed subset. According to a later genetic analysis, donors in an Asian-associated ancestry cluster had fewer N-insertions in productive TCRs than the approximately 630-donor mean. In vitro tests confirmed that a few of the cytomegalovirus-associated TCR beta chains recognize cytomegalovirus antigens. In an earlier analysis of some 500 of the donors, most TCR beta V segments were observed in productive rearrangements about 87% or about 30% of the time, broadly matching IMGT annotations. Assigning TCR associations to individual alleles was difficult when HLA alleles, especially DR and DQ, strongly co-occurred. An association between a missense DCLRE1C variant and V-gene and J-gene trimming of TCR beta chains was found in a later genetic analysis and replicated in an independent cohort. Roughly uniform sequencing depth across donors was assumed in presence/absence analyses, although this assumption may not hold. A later analysis found that most CMV-associated TCR beta chains appeared HLA-restricted, with HLA associations seemingly driven largely by CMV exposure. Cytomegalovirus status was reported to be diagnosed by the classifier with high specificity and sensitivity in both the original and validation cohorts. Compared with equally common non-associated chains, HLA-associated TCR beta chains in a later analysis were more clonally expanded and had lower generation probabilities. The authors suggested that the approach could potentially be extended to other disease states and immunological phenotypes. A later analysis associated 15,000 to 20,000 TCR beta sequences with specific HLA alleles at a false discovery rate of 0.05. Correlated functional status among segregating V segments might reflect linkage disequilibrium, but an unknown experimental factor could not be ruled out. Some IMGT-functional V segments, including TRBV6-2 and TRBV6-3, could not be told apart with the 87-base-pair reads, so those segments were excluded. The study gave a list of under 200 TCR beta chains associated with cytomegalovirus. A later analysis reported that several top co-occurrence clusters appeared linked to parvovirus B19, influenza, CMV and Epstein-Barr virus. A further reported finding was that TCR beta sequences accurately predicted the HLA-A and HLA-B alleles for most subjects in the first cohort. Because counts were too low, about 15 rarely observed V segments, including chromosome 9 orphons, were left out of the earlier analysis of 587 of the donors. A cluster of highly shared sequence variants was judged likely to represent a technical artifact of the sequencing pipeline. According to a later analysis, TCR association rates differed among HLA loci, with DRB1 alleles showing the most associated TCRs and HLA-C alleles showing the fewest. CMV serostatus was the only immune exposure information available for the cohort.

The junction shows trimming of 0 bases on V and 4 bases on J, plus 7 bases between the germline ends. Measured from the cysteine to the phenylalanine, the CDR3 is 13 residues long. Just CDR3 DNA is preserved here, 39 bases in frame from base 1. CDR1 and CDR2 were assigned from the germline V gene (reference sequence) as SGHNT and YYREEE. There are a few counts of this clone. Its antigen has not been determined. The input lacks base qualities; no much larger clone sits a single base away. Libraries came from the immunoSEQ multiplex PCR assay. A mixture of 60 forward primers for TCR Vbeta segments and 13 reverse primers for TCR Jbeta segments was used in the multiplex PCR. The CDR3 region of rearranged TCR beta genes was amplified from genomic DNA by a multiplex PCR assay. Amplified TCR beta libraries were sequenced as 87-base-pair reads on the Illumina HiSeq System. The source study handled its data this way. A later analysis counted 75 million to 100 million unique TCR beta chains across the 600 to 850 repertoires, and 10 million to 11 million of these chains were shared by at least two donors. To remove PCR and sequencing errors, raw reads were error-corrected and collapsed into unique sequences using a nearest-neighbor algorithm that merged closely related sequences. V, D and J gene segments were assigned by aligning CDR3 sequences to IMGT reference sequences. For a sequence to be retained, at least a six-nucleotide match to both a V gene segment and a J gene segment was required. Rearrangements were classified as productive when the CDR3 lacked stop codons and remained in frame with V and J, and all other rearrangements were classified as non-productive. CDR3 was defined by IMGT convention, running from the second conserved V-encoded cysteine to the conserved J-encoded phenylalanine. The earlier analysis of 550 to 650 of the donors excluded any sequence lacking an unambiguous match to a single V gene segment. An earlier analysis of several hundred of the donors called V segments functional above 56.7% productive rearrangements and segregating when the between-donor standard deviation exceeded 5%. A statistical classification framework was built for diagnosing cytomegalovirus status from the catalog of TCR beta chain sequences. A later analysis assigned V and J genes by comparing TCR nucleotide sequences with IMGT/GENE-DB human TR gene sequences. Using the TCRdist pipeline, a later analysis assigned CDR3 sequences along with most-parsimonious VDJ recombination scenarios. In a later analysis, every TCR beta chain was defined by the combination of its CDR3 amino acid sequence and its V-gene family, and reads without a unique V-gene family were dropped. In a later analysis, nearly 600 highly shared, low-generation-probability nucleotide sequences were removed to address suspected cross-contamination and a sequencing artifact. For each public chain, a later analysis derived a clonal expansion index from normalized ranks of inferred template counts within each repertoire. A later analysis computed generation probabilities with a VDJ recombination model fitted to out-of-frame rearrangements, and checked the results against IGoR. A later analysis scored TCR-TCR, TCR-HLA and TCR-CMV co-occurrence with hypergeometric tests, applying a repertoire-size bias correction to TCR pairs. In a later analysis, false discovery rates were estimated by permuting HLA or CMV assignments 20 times. In a later analysis, co-occurring TCRs were grouped with DBSCAN, and TCRdist sequence similarity was added when clustering was performed within HLA-allele-positive subsets. Repertoires with fewer than 30,000 or more than 120,000 public chains, plus five repertoires with anomalous nucleotide sharing, were excluded from co-occurrence clustering. TCRdb re-hosts the immuneACCESS table, in-frame sequences only. Its copies lack some clones; in the studies checked, an unresolved V gene accounts for under half of them, and the cause for the rest is not known. The V and J calls and clone size were taken over from that table, and D and trimming were inferred from the DNA. Across this sample there are 150,000 to 200,000 clones, with around 80% seen only once. Clones ranked in the top ten supply about 4.6% of the sample.

In total, around 600 healthy bone marrow donors made up the cohort. Cohort members were all nominally healthy when sampled, although unrecorded immune exposures were likely present. The donor was CMV seropositive and belonged to the group of about 290 seropositive cohort members. Each donor provided a peripheral blood sample, and peripheral blood mononuclear cells were used for TCR beta sequencing. Genomic DNA was extracted from the blood cell samples with the Qiagen DNeasy Blood Extraction Kit. The chain joins TRBV5-4 to TRBJ1-2; TRBD1 is possibly the D segment (6 matching bases). What was sequenced was PBMCs. This sequence was found in a woman aged 25-40 years in good health and CMV-seropositive. The sequence in DNA is TGTGCCAGCAGCTTGGACAGGGTCTATGGCTACACCTTC. It encodes CASSLDRVYGYTF.